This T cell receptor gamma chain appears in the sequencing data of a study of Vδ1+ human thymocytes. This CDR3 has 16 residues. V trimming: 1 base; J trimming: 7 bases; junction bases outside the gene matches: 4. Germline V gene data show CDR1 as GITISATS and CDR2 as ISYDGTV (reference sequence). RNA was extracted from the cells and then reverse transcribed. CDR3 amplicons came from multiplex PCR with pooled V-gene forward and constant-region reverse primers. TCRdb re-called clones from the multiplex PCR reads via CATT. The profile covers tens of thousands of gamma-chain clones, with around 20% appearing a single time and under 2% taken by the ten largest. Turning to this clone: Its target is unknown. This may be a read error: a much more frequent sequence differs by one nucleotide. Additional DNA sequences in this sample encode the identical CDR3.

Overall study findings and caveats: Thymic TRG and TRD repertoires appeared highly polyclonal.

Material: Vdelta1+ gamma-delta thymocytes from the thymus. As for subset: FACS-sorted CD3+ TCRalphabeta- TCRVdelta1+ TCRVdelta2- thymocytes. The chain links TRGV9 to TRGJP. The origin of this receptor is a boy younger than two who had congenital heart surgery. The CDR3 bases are TGTGCCTTGTGGGAGGTTCACGAGTTGGGCAAAAAAATCAAGGTATTT. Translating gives CALWEVHELGKKIKVF.